This T cell receptor beta chain is drawn from a study of vaccination and CD4 T cells after COVID-19. Study at large: Post-vaccine sampling followed dose two by a median about 69 days (range 14 to 241). Study-level findings and limits: Early post-infection timepoints were missing, and relatively few convalescent patients were studied.

The V gene's germline CDR1 is SGHTA and CDR2 FQGNSA. This CDR3 has 16 amino acids. V gave up 5 bases and J gave up 3 bases, with 17 bases separating them. Sequencing of DNA taken from cultured CD4+ T cells relied on the Oncomine TCR Beta short-read assay. TCRdb fed the PCR reads into MiXCR, producing one record per CDR3 protein. Of 20,000 to 30,000 distinct CDR3 sequences listed, over 30% are singletons. Time point given: late sampling 161 to 241 days after vaccination in a few convalescent patients. Treatment in this sample: approximately 9-day PBMC culture with coronavirus spike peptide pools or control peptides (ViraFEST assay). ViraFEST used peptide pools to expand antigen-specific T cells and subsequently sequenced their TCRs. PBMC cultures, at a few million cells per well, received 8 to 10 IU/ml IL-2 and around 9.6 ug/ml peptide pools. Concerning this clonotype itself: What it binds is unknown.

This receptor was taken from a human donor who had recovered from COVID-19. The rearrangement links TRBV7-2 to TRBJ1-5; a weak D match, TRBD1 (5 bases). The sequences come from CD4+ T cells from blood, cultured in vitro, collected about 7 months after SARS-CoV-2 vaccination. The CDR3 sequence is CASSLQSWGSNQPQHF. The CDR3 DNA follows: TGTGCCAGCAGCCTTCAGAGTTGGGGCTCCAATCAGCCCCAGCATTTT.